This T cell receptor (beta chain) was retrieved from a study of blood T cell repertoires in COVID-19. Study-level background: From T cells, B-cell-depleted T cells, or PBMCs came the material, which was cDNA or gDNA.

As handled by the study authors: Nucleated cell number was recorded as an estimate derived from reference gene primer amplification. Clones were read by immunoSEQ multiplex PCR, and TCRdb kept only the in-frame ones, dropping some. The V and J calls and the clone size are those of that table, but D and trimming were determined from the DNA. The sample carries 150,000 to 200,000 clones, roughly 88% recorded once. Germline V gene sequence: CDR1 SGDLS, CDR2 YYNGEE. The CDR3 sequence is 15 residues long. Trimming took 0 bases from V and 7 from J, leaving 16 bases between them. This receptor was obtained from a woman in her 40s with COVID-19, enrolled during active disease. The material sequenced was peripheral blood. The chain employs TRBV9 and TRBJ1-2; maybe TRBD1 (5 bases). The chain's CDR3 is CASSVGGLSSVGYTF. DNA of the CDR3: TGTGCCAGCAGCGTAGGGGGACTCTCCTCCGTTGGCTACACCTTC.